A single sample is the source of the 32 T cell receptor beta chains below, sequenced in a study of human T cells and chemical hapten exposure. One entry per CDR3 protein results from TCRdb running MiXCR on the RACE reads. The sample holds around 250,000 distinct CDR3 sequences, approximately 8.6% seen once. Time point of the sample: pre-sensitization, week 0. The treatment: therapeutic diphenylcyclopropenone sensitization with weekly scalp DPC. The material sequenced was whole blood, taken in connection with sensitization to the hapten diphenylcyclopropenone (DPC). Receptors were obtained from a woman aged 35 to 49 with alopecia areata. Some clones in this sample may be carry-over from other donors' samples.

Here the CDR3 DNA reads TGTGCCTGGAGTGTGAGTGGGCCTGGGACCCAGTACTTC. Amino acid sequence: CAWSVSGPGTQYF. The V and J genes are TRBV30 and TRBJ2-5; D ambiguous. V was clipped by 0 bases and J by 7 bases, with 12 bases between them. The CDR3 covers 13 residues. In germline, CDR1 is GTSNPN, CDR2 SVGIG (reference sequence). Supplemented by reference TRBV30 and TRBJ2-5, the full variable domain reads SQTIHQWPATLVQPVGSPLSLECTVEGTSNPNLYWYRQAAGRGLQLLFYSVGIGQISSEVPQNLSASRPQDRQFILSSKKLLLSDSGFYLCAWSVSGPGTQYFGPGTRLLVL.

This clonotype was recorded a few times. This chain links TRBV7-2 with TRBJ1-6; TRBD1 is a possible D gene (5 bases). This CDR3 comprises 15 residues. Germline V gives CDR1 SGHTA, CDR2 FQGNSA. V was cut by 6 bases and J by 6 bases, with 15 bases left in between. CDR3 bases: TGTGCCAGCAGATTTGGGGCAGGGATTAATTCACCCCTCCACTTT. As protein: CASRFGAGINSPLHF. Based on the CDR3 plus reference TRBV7-2 and TRBJ1-6, the full variable domain is GAGVSQSPSNKVTEKGKDVELRCDPISGHTALYWYRQSLGQGLEFLIYFQGNSAPDKSGLPSDRFSAERTGGSVSTLTIQRTQQEDSAVYLCASRFGAGINSPLHFGNGTRLTVT.

This clonotype has a single count. This chain uses TRBV7-8 with TRBJ1-6; D is possibly TRBD1 (5 bases). The germline gives CDR1 SGHVS, CDR2 FQNEAQ. The CDR3 is 16 amino acids. Trimming cost V 3 bases and J 7 bases, with 16 bases left between them. The CDR3 loop is CASSLKGAGLNSPLHF. DNA of the CDR3: TGTGCCAGCAGCTTGAAAGGGGCGGGTCTAAATTCACCCCTCCACTTT.

This clonotype was observed a few times. The gene calls are TRBV12-3 or TRBV12-4 and TRBJ2-1, with D perhaps matching TRBD1 (8 bases). V was pared by 5 bases and J by 7 bases, with 18 bases between. This CDR3 is 15 amino acids long. CDR3 amino acids: CASSEQGGYTNEQFF. The CDR3 bases are TGTGCCAGCAGTGAACAGGGGGGGTATACAAATGAGCAGTTCTTC.

The gene calls are TRBV6-5 and TRBJ1-1; 7 nucleotides match TRBD1. Germline V CDR1 and CDR2: MNHEY, SVGAGI. The CDR3 extends over 16 amino acids. Trimming at V came to 4 bases and at J to 3 bases, leaving 11 bases not matched to a gene. The CDR3 bases are TGTGCCAGCAGTTCATATCCACAGGGGACCCACACTGAAGCTTTCTTT. Its translation: CASSSYPQGTHTEAFF.

The chain combines TRBV12-3 or TRBV12-4 with TRBJ1-1; no clear D gene. Trimming took off 3 bases at V and 7 bases at J, with 9 bases between the two ends. This CDR3 spans 12 amino acids. CDR3 coding DNA: TGTGCCAGCAGTTTGAAAGTCGGTGAAGCTTTCTTT. It codes for CASSLKVGEAFF.

This clonotype was found a few times. This chain uses TRBV11-2 with TRBJ1-6, with D uncertain. Trimming took off 6 bases at V and 2 bases at J, with 14 bases between the two ends. The CDR3 totals 16 residues. The germline CDR1 and CDR2 sequences are SGHAT and FQNNGV. CDR3 residues: CASSFAPGTYNSPLHF. For the CDR3, the DNA is TGTGCCAGCAGTTTTGCCCCGGGGACCTATAATTCACCCCTCCACTTT. The full variable domain, its missing parts supplied by reference TRBV11-2 and TRBJ1-6, is EAGVAQSPRYKIIEKRQSVAFWCNPISGHATLYWYQQILGQGPKLLIQFQNNGVVDDSQLPKDRFSAERLKGVDSTLKIQPAKLEDSAVYLCASSFAPGTYNSPLHFGNGTRLTVT.

This clonotype turned up a few times. The chain employs TRBV5-6 and TRBJ2-7; D not resolved. V lost 0 bases, J lost 11 bases, and 15 bases lay in between. The germline gives CDR1 SGHDT, CDR2 YYEEEE. The CDR3 spans 13 residues. Here the CDR3 DNA reads TGTGCCAGCAGCTTGGGCGGTACCTACCGCAAGTACTTC. It codes for CASSLGGTYRKYF.

The chain links TRBV5-4 to TRBJ2-1; D gene uncertain. The germline V gene has CDR1 SGHNT and CDR2 YYREEE (reference sequence). CDR3 length equals 17 residues. V was shortened by 5 bases and J by 0 bases, with 18 bases between the two germline ends. CDR3 sequence reads: CASSGVRSDLSYNEQFF. CDR3 nucleotides: TGTGCCAGCAGTGGTGTGAGGTCGGATCTCTCCTACAATGAGCAGTTCTTC.

This chain connects TRBV29-1 to TRBJ2-3; the D gene is possibly TRBD2 (6 bases). The CDR3 runs 14 residues. V was cut by 4 bases and J by 4 bases, with 15 bases left in between. Germline CDR1 and CDR2: SQVTM and ANQGSEA. Here the CDR3 DNA reads TGCAGCGTTGGCCCAGGGAGGCGGGCAGATACGCAGTATTTT. Its translation is CSVGPGRRADTQYF.

The chain recombines TRBV6-6 with TRBJ2-7, with D possibly called TRBD1 or TRBD2 (5 bases each). The CDR3 consists of 13 residues. From germline, CDR1 is MNHNY and CDR2 SVGAGI (reference sequence). Trimming pared 6 bases from V and 4 bases from J, leaving 13 bases between. The CDR3 nucleotides are TGTGCCAGCAGACCGCGAGGGGATTACGAGCAGTACTTC. Translation gives CASRPRGDYEQYF.

This clonotype was observed a handful of times. The rearrangement joins TRBV6-5 to TRBJ2-3; D possibly corresponds to TRBD1 (5 bases). This CDR3 is built from 15 residues. Germline V gives CDR1 MNHEY, CDR2 SVGAGI. V was trimmed by 0 bases and J by 4 bases, leaving 11 bases between them. This CDR3 reads CASSYSRQGSDTQYF. CDR3 nucleotides: TGTGCCAGCAGTTACTCGAGGCAGGGATCAGATACGCAGTATTTT.

The chain couples TRBV6-2 or TRBV6-3 to TRBJ2-2; 13 bases are shared with TRBD2. The V gene's germline CDR1 is MNHEY and CDR2 SVGEGT. The V and J ends lost 5 bases and 1 base, in that order; junction bases with no gene match: 4. The CDR3 spans 17 residues. The DNA of the CDR3 is TGTGCCAGCAGTATACGGACTAGCGGGAGGAACACCGGGGAGCTGTTTTTT. Its protein product is CASSIRTSGRNTGELFF.

On this clonotype itself: One end of the junction varies from germline; a read error may be responsible. The chain employs TRBV7-7 and TRBJ2-3; no firm D call. Germline V CDR1 and CDR2: SSHAT, FNYEAQ (reference sequence). CDR3 size: 13 residues. The CDR3 sequence is CASSFVRADTQYF. The CDR3 coding sequence is TGTGCTAGCAGCTTTGTAAGGGCCGATACGCAGTATTTT.

The V and J genes are TRBV12-3 or TRBV12-4 and TRBJ2-1; the D is unclear. The CDR3 is made up of 12 amino acids. V was cut by 7 bases and J by 4 bases, with 8 bases left in between. The CDR3 loop reads CASTSVYNEQFF. The CDR3 bases are TGTGCCAGCACTTCGGTTTACAATGAGCAGTTCTTC.

The rearrangement joins TRBV20-1 to TRBJ2-3, with D tentatively TRBD1 (6 bases). V lost 6 bases to trimming and J lost 0 bases, with 13 bases between them. The CDR3 runs 14 residues. The germline V gene encodes CDR1 DFQATT and CDR2 SNEGSKA (reference sequence). CDR3: CSAQDSTSTDTQYF. CDR3 in DNA: TGCAGTGCCCAGGACAGCACTAGCACAGATACGCAGTATTTT.

This clonotype turned up a few times. V gene TRBV11-3 combines with J gene TRBJ2-1, with D perhaps TRBD1 or TRBD2 (5 bases each). The CDR3 has 15 residues. Germline V lookup: CDR1 SGHNT, CDR2 YENEEA. V was cut by 5 bases and J by 7 bases, with 18 bases left in between. CDR3 nucleotides: TGTGCCAGCAGCCAGGGCGGCACCGGGGCAAATGAGCAGTTCTTC. Residues: CASSQGGTGANEQFF. The whole variable domain, filled in from reference TRBV11-3 and TRBJ2-1, reads EAGVVQSPRYKIIEKKQPVAFWCNPISGHNTLYWYLQNLGQGPELLIRYENEEAVDDSQLPKDRFSAERLKGVDSTLKIQPAELGDSAVYLCASSQGGTGANEQFFGPGTRLTVL.

This clonotype was counted a few times. The rearrangement uses TRBV6-5 and TRBJ1-5, with unresolved D. Germline V lookup: CDR1 MNHEY, CDR2 SVGAGI. V lost 6 bases, J lost 1 base, and 7 bases lay in between. The CDR3 covers 13 residues. Here the CDR3 DNA reads TGTGCCAGCAGACCACTGAGCAATCAGCCCCAGCATTTT. This gives the protein CASRPLSNQPQHF.

This chain connects TRBV12-3 or TRBV12-4 to TRBJ2-7; TRBD1 matches 11 bases. Unmatched junction bases numbered 8, after V lost 7 bases and J lost 3 bases. CDR3 length equals 15 residues. The CDR3 reads CASTRTGGLIYEQYF. The CDR3 region has the DNA TGTGCCAGCACCCGGACAGGGGGCCTGATCTACGAGCAGTACTTC.

At least ten counts were recorded for this clonotype. This chain uses TRBV20-1 with TRBJ1-6, with 7 bases lining up with TRBD1. The CDR3 is 13 amino acids. The V gene end was trimmed by 3 bases and the J gene end by 8 bases; junction bases not matched to a gene: 4. Looked up from germline, CDR1 is DFQATT and CDR2 is SNEGSKA (reference sequence). In nucleotides, the CDR3 is TGCAGTGCTAGGTACCAGGGGGATTCACCCCTCCACTTT. It is translated as CSARYQGDSPLHF.

Regarding this clonotype: A read error is possible here, since a much larger clone lies one base away. The rearrangement links TRBV6-2 or TRBV6-3 to TRBJ2-3; D is undetermined. The CDR3 runs 13 residues. Germline CDR1 is MNHEY and CDR2 is SVGEGT. The V gene lost 6 bases and the J gene lost 2 bases, with 9 bases spanning the gap. As DNA, the CDR3 is TGTGCCAGCAGCCCCGGAATCACAGATACGCAGTATTTT. Its translation: CASSPGITDTQYF.

The rearrangement links TRBV7-9 to TRBJ2-1; D is ambiguous. V was cut by 4 bases and J by 12 bases, with 22 bases left in between. The V gene's germline CDR1 is SEHNR and CDR2 FQNEAQ (reference sequence). The CDR3 loop spans 15 amino acids. The CDR3 reads CASSSFTGPRGGQFF. In nucleotides, the CDR3 is TGTGCCAGCAGCTCCTTTACCGGGCCCCGCGGCGGGCAGTTCTTC.

There are a few counts of this clonotype. This chain links TRBV4-3 with TRBJ1-2, with 8 bases identical to TRBD1. Looked up from germline, CDR1 is LGHNA and CDR2 is YSLEER. CDR3 length equals 15 residues. V lost 0 bases and J lost 5; bases outside the gene matches: 5. In nucleotides, the CDR3 is TGCGCCAGCAGCCAAGATCGACAGGGGTTATATGGCTACACCTTC. Translated: CASSQDRQGLYGYTF.

The chain joins TRBV2 to TRBJ2-1; D is unclear. With 3 bases removed from V and 9 bases from J, the gap between germline ends came to 15 bases. The CDR3 runs to 14 residues. The germline gives CDR1 SNHLY, CDR2 FYNNEI. CDR3 in amino acids: CASSDSGSPGEQFF. CDR3 DNA sequence: TGTGCCAGCAGTGATTCGGGCAGCCCGGGTGAGCAGTTCTTC.

In this sample, this clonotype turned up a few times. CDR3 amino acids: CASSDLGHITDTQYF. The DNA of the CDR3 is TGTGCCAGCAGTGACCTGGGACACATCACAGATACGCAGTATTTT. The chain uses TRBV2 and TRBJ2-3, with D maybe TRBD1 (6 bases). CDR1 SNHLY and CDR2 FYNNEI come from the germline V gene. Deletions cut 3 bases from V and 2 bases from J, with 12 bases between. This CDR3 contains 15 residues.

This clonotype was detected many times. The CDR3 loop is CASSQEWNEKLFF. The CDR3 DNA sequence: TGTGCCAGCAGCCAAGAATGGAATGAAAAACTGTTTTTT. The chain employs TRBV4-2 and TRBJ1-4; no clear D gene. Trimming removed 0 bases at V and 5 bases at J, with 4 bases between. Per the germline V gene, CDR1 is LGHNA and CDR2 is YNFKEQ. The CDR3 is 13 amino acids.

CDR3: CASSRQGGITEAFF. CDR3 nucleotides: TGCGCCAGCAGTCGACAGGGAGGAATCACTGAAGCTTTCTTT. The chain combines TRBV4-3 with TRBJ1-1, with 7 nucleotides matching TRBD1. Germline V CDR1 and CDR2: LGHNA, YSLEER. This CDR3 comprises 14 residues. Losses at the gene ends were 6 bases for V and 4 bases for J; bases not matched to a gene: 8.

In its sample, this clonotype was seen a few times. The genes are TRBV20-1 and TRBJ1-5; no definite D call. V lost 3 bases and J lost 9, with 12 bases in between. This CDR3 is 12 amino acids long. From germline, CDR1 is DFQATT and CDR2 SNEGSKA (reference sequence). CDR3 sequence: CSARMVAGPQHF. CDR3 nucleotide sequence: TGCAGTGCTAGGATGGTTGCTGGGCCCCAGCATTTT.

V usage is TRBV7-2 and J usage is TRBJ1-1; D possibly corresponds to TRBD1 (6 bases). The germline V gene has CDR1 SGHTA and CDR2 FQGNSA. The CDR3 sequence is 16 residues long. V was pared by 2 bases and J by 6 bases, with 19 bases between. CDR3 coding DNA: TGTGCCAGCAGCTTAAGGGGCGGAGCTGGGGGCGCTGAAGCTTTCTTT. Its translation is CASSLRGGAGGAEAFF.

The chain employs TRBV5-1 and TRBJ2-7, with 8 bases that match TRBD1. V lost 0 bases to trimming and J lost 2 bases; unmatched junction nucleotides: 7. The CDR3 covers 16 residues. The germline V gene encodes CDR1 SGHRS and CDR2 YFSETQ. The CDR3 spells CASSLGGQGWAYEQYF. In DNA form, the CDR3 reads TGCGCCAGCAGCTTGGGAGGACAGGGCTGGGCCTACGAGCAGTACTTC.

This clonotype was picked up many times. This chain links TRBV5-1 with TRBJ2-1; weak D call: TRBD2 (6 bases). Germline V lookup: CDR1 SGHRS, CDR2 YFSETQ. The germline V and J ends were trimmed by 4 bases and 9 bases, with 14 bases remaining between them. The CDR3 runs 13 residues. The CDR3 DNA follows: TGCGCCAGCAGCGAATCTAGCGTGGGTGAGCAGTTCTTC. Its translation is CASSESSVGEQFF.

The CDR3 protein is CASSGWRSSYNEQFF. The CDR3 DNA follows: TGTGCCAGCAGCGGGTGGAGAAGCTCCTACAATGAGCAGTTCTTC. The chain has TRBV9 and TRBJ2-1, with unresolved D. CDR1 SGDLS and CDR2 YYNGEE come from the germline V gene. The CDR3 is made up of 15 amino acids. Trimming took off 3 bases at V and 0 bases at J, with 10 bases between the two ends.